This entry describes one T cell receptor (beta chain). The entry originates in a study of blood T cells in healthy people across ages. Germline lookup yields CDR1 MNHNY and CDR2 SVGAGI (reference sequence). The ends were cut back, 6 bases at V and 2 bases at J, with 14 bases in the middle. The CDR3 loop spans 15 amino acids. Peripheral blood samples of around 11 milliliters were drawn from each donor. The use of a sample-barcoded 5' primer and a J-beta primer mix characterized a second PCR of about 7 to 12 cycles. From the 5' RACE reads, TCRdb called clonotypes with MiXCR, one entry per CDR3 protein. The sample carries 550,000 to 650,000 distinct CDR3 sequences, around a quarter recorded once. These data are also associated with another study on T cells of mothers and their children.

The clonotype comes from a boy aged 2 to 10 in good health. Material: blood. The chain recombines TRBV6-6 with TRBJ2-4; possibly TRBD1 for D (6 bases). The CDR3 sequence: CASSSSTGTKNIQYF. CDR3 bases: TGTGCCAGCAGCTCATCGACAGGAACCAAAAACATTCAGTACTTC.